The rows below give T cell receptor beta chains drawn from one sample of a study of radiotherapy plus CTLA-4 blockade in lung cancer. The protocol was immunoSEQ multiplex PCR, while the TCRdb copy is restricted to in-frame clones and leaves out a portion. The table shows over 80,000 clones, with roughly 87% occurring only once. The input for sequencing was peripheral blood, taken from a patient treated with radiotherapy plus ipilimumab. Receptor source: a human donor with non-small cell lung cancer who had stable disease on radiotherapy plus ipilimumab. The CDR3 runs from the conserved cysteine through the conserved F or W.

v_call | cdr3_aa
TRBV11-2 | CASSPGTVKEKLFF
TRBV6-5 | CASRSTGGGQPQHF
TRBV2 | CASSEQGSRSTDTQYF
TRBV28 | CASRLAGAGETQYF
TRBV19 | CASSIRGGLQETQYF
TRBV25-1 | CASSEYSSEDEQFF
TRBV6-5 | CASSYSDRTGANVLTF
TRBV27 | CASSPGQGSTGELFF
TRBV6-1 | CASSRDRVDTGELFF
TRBV6-6 | CASSYSLTGASTEAFF
TRBV19 | CASSIFRDTEAFF
TRBV27 | CASSLAPLAQPQHF
TRBV5-1 | CASSPRQGWTDTQYF
TRBV7-8 | CASSQGNSPNSPLHF
TRBV27 | CASSFRKGDTQYF
TRBV19 | CASSGQGARNQPQHF
TRBV29-1 | CSVADRRLSGNTIYF
TRBV30 | CAWITGPPVNTEAFF
TRBV4-2 | CASSIRASSYEQYF
TRBV5-1 | CASSSVLGGSGEAFF
TRBV11-3 | CASSLGESLAGGPTDTQYF
TRBV7-6 | CASSQMTGGNSPLHF